This T cell receptor beta chain is from a study of blood T cell repertoires in COVID-19 (TCRdb year 2020). In terms of the full investigation: The collaborator samples originated in the United States, Italy and Spain and spanned the acute and convalescent phases of COVID-19. Nearly every sample came with metadata listing a de-identified subject ID, COVID-19 status, age in years and sex. A freely available public database, intended as a resource for researchers studying the immune response to SARS-CoV-2, is where the repertoires were released. The samples were drawn from two sources: the first 160 participants of the ongoing ImmuneRACE study, and fewer than 1,500 subjects contributed by 6 global collaborators. Subjects who had been exposed to COVID-19, were actively infected with it, or had recovered from it provided the deeply sampled blood TCRbeta repertoires that made up the dataset. Where HLA class I and class II types were available, the types were taken from metadata supplied by the sample provider, not from assay-based typing. The prospective study material was composed of cDNA or gDNA derived from T cells, B-cell-depleted T cells, or PBMCs.

TCRbeta CDR3 regions were amplified from genomic DNA using the immunoSEQ Assay, a bias-controlled multiplex PCR. For the original study's pipeline: The number of nucleated cells in each sample was estimated by amplification of reference gene primers within the assay. To quantify the absolute abundance of each unique TCRbeta CDR3 rearrangement, sequence reads were collapsed and filtered. For each sample, productive Simpson clonality was calculated as the square root of Simpson's diversity index across productive rearrangements. The immuneACCESS repertoire file appears here via TCRdb, limited to in-frame rearrangements. These files lack a portion of the clones; in checked studies, under half of the deficit traces to unresolved V genes, and the cause of the others is not known. Clone size and V and J calls were adopted from that table, with D and trimming inferred from the DNA. This sample comprises 100,000 to 120,000 clones, about 88% of them detected only once. The ten largest make up 8% to 9% of the sample.

A word on this clone: The specificity of this receptor is unknown. It has no much larger one-base neighbor in the sample; base qualities were not kept.

Broad study findings and their caveats: The amount of clinical and demographic metadata varied by source and participant and was provided uncurated.

Samples from volunteer blood donors who had recovered from COVID-19 were contributed by a second Seattle source. Whole blood was collected in K2EDTA tubes by collaborating institutions according to the institutions' own protocols. For TCRbeta analysis, collaborators shipped samples as frozen whole blood, isolated PBMCs, or DNA extracted from either of those sample types. From the cysteine through the phenylalanine, the CDR3 covers 11 amino acids. This entry keeps only the CDR3 DNA: 33 bases, framed from base 1. CDR1 DFQATT and CDR2 SNEGSKA were looked up in the germline V gene (reference sequence). V sheds 1 base and J sheds 5 bases, leaving 5 bases between their ends.

The material sequenced was peripheral blood. This clonotype originated in a woman between 65 and 79 years old who had recovered from COVID-19. The chain joins TRBV20-1 to TRBJ2-5; no D segment can be confidently identified. CDR3 region: CSARALETQYF. The DNA sequence is TGCAGTGCTAGAGCCCTCGAGACCCAGTACTTC.